A selection of T cell receptor beta chains follows, all from one sample in a study of T cells in Graves' hyperthyroidism and ophthalmopathy. TCRdb called the multiplex PCR reads again in MiXCR, with one record for every CDR3 protein. The sample lists 600,000 to 700,000 distinct CDR3 sequences, 45% occurring once. Material for sequencing was peripheral blood or thyroid tissue (not recorded which). These receptors originate from an adult man with Graves' disease, either hyperthyroidism or ophthalmopathy (not recorded which). Both conserved end residues are part of each CDR3. The D gene is left open where the match is weak. Some rows mark clone size as missing; the rest say once, few, many or name a class of expanded clone.

clone_size: NA
j_call: TRBJ2-7
d_call: TRBD1
v_call: TRBV6-1
cdr3_nt: TGTGCCATCAGTTACGGACAGGGGAGGGAGCAGTACTTC
cdr3_aa: CAISYGQGREQYF

clone_size: NA
j_call: TRBJ2-5
d_call: NA
v_call: TRBV19
cdr3_nt: TGTGCCAGTAGTCCCCCGGAGGAGACCCAGTACTTC
cdr3_aa: CASSPPEETQYF

clone_size: NA
j_call: TRBJ1-6
d_call: NA
v_call: TRBV7-2
cdr3_nt: TGTGCCAGCAGCTTAGCTGCGGAGAATTCACCCCTCCACTTT
cdr3_aa: CASSLAAENSPLHF

clone_size: many
j_call: TRBJ1-5
d_call: TRBD1
v_call: TRBV2
cdr3_nt: TGTGCCAGCAGTGAGGGTGGGGACAGGGGTCAGCCCCAGCATTTT
cdr3_aa: CASSEGGDRGQPQHF

clone_size: many
j_call: TRBJ1-5
d_call: NA
v_call: TRBV24-1
cdr3_nt: TGTGCCACCAGTTCCGGGTTTAGCAATCAGCCCCAGCATTTT
cdr3_aa: CATSSGFSNQPQHF

clone_size: many
j_call: TRBJ1-3
d_call: TRBD1
v_call: TRBV2
cdr3_nt: TGTGCCAGCAACAGGGGGACTGGAAACACCATATATTTT
cdr3_aa: CASNRGTGNTIYF

clone_size: NA
j_call: TRBJ1-1
d_call: NA
v_call: TRBV6-5
cdr3_nt: TGTGCCAGCAGTTACTCTGGGGAGTACGGGAGAGCTTTCTTT
cdr3_aa: CASSYSGEYGRAFF

clone_size: many
j_call: TRBJ1-6
d_call: TRBD1
v_call: TRBV29-1
cdr3_nt: TGCAGCGTGAGACAGGGTACTAATTCACCCCTCCACTTT
cdr3_aa: CSVRQGTNSPLHF

clone_size: few
j_call: TRBJ1-5
d_call: NA
v_call: TRBV6-5
cdr3_nt: TGTGCCAGCAGCCCAAGATTCTATAGCAATCAGCCCCAGCATTTT
cdr3_aa: CASSPRFYSNQPQHF

clone_size: few
j_call: TRBJ1-4
d_call: NA
v_call: TRBV29-1
cdr3_nt: TGCAGCGTTGGTAGTTCAGCAACTAATGAAAAACTGTTTTTT
cdr3_aa: CSVGSSATNEKLFF

clone_size: few
j_call: TRBJ1-4
d_call: NA
v_call: TRBV20-1
cdr3_nt: TGCAGTGCTAGTCGGGGGGGGCAGGGTGAAAAACTGTTTTTT
cdr3_aa: CSASRGGQGEKLFF

clone_size: few
j_call: TRBJ2-7
d_call: TRBD1
v_call: TRBV6-5
cdr3_nt: TGTGCCAGCGGACAGGGTGGGGGCTACGAGCAGTACTTC
cdr3_aa: CASGQGGGYEQYF

clone_size: NA
j_call: TRBJ2-7
d_call: NA
v_call: TRBV7-2
cdr3_nt: TGTGCCGGCAGCTTGGAACAAGCGTTCGGCGAGCAGTACTTC
cdr3_aa: CAGSLEQAFGEQYF

clone_size: few
j_call: TRBJ2-5
d_call: NA
v_call: TRBV7-9
cdr3_nt: TGTGCCAGCAGCTTAGAAGGGGCGCCGGGGACCCAGTACTTC
cdr3_aa: CASSLEGAPGTQYF

clone_size: few
j_call: TRBJ1-5
d_call: NA
v_call: TRBV7-9
cdr3_nt: TGTGCCAGCAGCTTCGGGGACAATCAGCCCCAGCATTTT
cdr3_aa: CASSFGDNQPQHF

clone_size: once
j_call: TRBJ1-3
d_call: TRBD1
v_call: TRBV29-1
cdr3_nt: TGCAGCGTCCGACAGGGAGTGAACACCATATATTTT
cdr3_aa: CSVRQGVNTIYF

clone_size: many
j_call: TRBJ2-7
d_call: NA
v_call: TRBV20-1
cdr3_nt: TGCAGTGCTAGAGAGGCCAGGGAACCGTTCGAGCAGTACTTC
cdr3_aa: CSAREAREPFEQYF

clone_size: NA
j_call: TRBJ1-2
d_call: NA
v_call: TRBV7-6
cdr3_nt: TGTGCCAGCTCGGGGGACATTAACTATGGCTACACCTTC
cdr3_aa: CASSGDINYGYTF

clone_size: few
j_call: TRBJ2-2
d_call: NA
v_call: TRBV10-3
cdr3_nt: TGTGCCATCAGTGATGTGTTTAACACCGGGGAGCTGTTTTTT
cdr3_aa: CAISDVFNTGELFF

clone_size: few
j_call: TRBJ2-7
d_call: TRBD1
v_call: TRBV5-1
cdr3_nt: TGCGCCAGCAGACTTGGACAGGGTATAACCTACGAGCAGTACTTC
cdr3_aa: CASRLGQGITYEQYF

clone_size: few
j_call: TRBJ1-5
d_call: NA
v_call: TRBV4-1
cdr3_nt: TGCGCCAGCAGCCACCCCCCCGTGACAGGCTCGGAGCCCCAGCATTTT
cdr3_aa: CASSHPPVTGSEPQHF

clone_size: NA
j_call: TRBJ1-6
d_call: TRBD1
v_call: TRBV2
cdr3_nt: TGTGCCAGCAGCGACGACAGGGGGAGCTCACCCCTCCACTTT
cdr3_aa: CASSDDRGSSPLHF